The T cell receptor (beta chain) under discussion was sequenced for a study of OX40 agonist ivuxolimab in advanced cancers. Across the whole study: The study treated patients with ivuxolimab, an agonistic anti-OX40 (CD134) antibody. Study-wide results and limits: The authors did not determine the antigen specificity of the expanded peripheral T cells. Dose levels from 0.1 to 3.0 mg/kg saw CD4+ and CD8+ blood T cells expand clonally by week 6. Relative to CD4+ cells, CD8+ T cells on average had more expanded clones.

Sequencing was performed with immunoSEQ multiplex PCR; in TCRdb, only in-frame clones are kept and a portion is missing. The table has some 43,000 clones, approximately 90% seen once. Turning to this clone: The antigen remains undetermined.

This CDR3 contains 17 residues. The germline V and J ends were trimmed by 4 bases and 2 bases, with 22 bases remaining between them. CDR1 SGHRS and CDR2 YFSETQ come from the germline V gene. The clonotype comes from an adult with an advanced solid tumor such as melanoma, head and neck, liver or kidney cancer. The input for sequencing was CD4+ or CD8+ T cells sorted from blood, taken in a trial of the OX40 agonist ivuxolimab. V gene TRBV5-1 combines with J gene TRBJ2-7; a weak D match, TRBD1 (7 bases). This chain's CDR3 is CASSVAPGGGPTYEQYF. The CDR3 DNA reads as TGCGCCAGCAGCGTAGCCCCCGGAGGGGGCCCAACCTACGAGCAGTACTTC.